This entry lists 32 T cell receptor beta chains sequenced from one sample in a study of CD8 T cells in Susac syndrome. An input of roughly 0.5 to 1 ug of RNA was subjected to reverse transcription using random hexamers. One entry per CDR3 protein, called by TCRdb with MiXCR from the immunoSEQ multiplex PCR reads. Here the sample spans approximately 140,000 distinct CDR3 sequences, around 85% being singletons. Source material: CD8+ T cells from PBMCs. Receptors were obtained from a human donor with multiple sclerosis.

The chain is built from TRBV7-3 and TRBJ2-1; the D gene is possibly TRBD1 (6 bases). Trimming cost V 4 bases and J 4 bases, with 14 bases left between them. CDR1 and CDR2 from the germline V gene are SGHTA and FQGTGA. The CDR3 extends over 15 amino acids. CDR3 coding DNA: TGTGCCAGCAGCTCTCAGGGGTACGGATACAATGAGCAGTTCTTC. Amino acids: CASSSQGYGYNEQFF.

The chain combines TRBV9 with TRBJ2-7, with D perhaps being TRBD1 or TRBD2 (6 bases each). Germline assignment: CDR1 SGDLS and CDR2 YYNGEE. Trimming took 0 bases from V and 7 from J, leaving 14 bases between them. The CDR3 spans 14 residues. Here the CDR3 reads CASSVEGDSEEQYF. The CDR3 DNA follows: TGTGCCAGCAGCGTAGAGGGGGACTCTGAAGAGCAGTACTTC.

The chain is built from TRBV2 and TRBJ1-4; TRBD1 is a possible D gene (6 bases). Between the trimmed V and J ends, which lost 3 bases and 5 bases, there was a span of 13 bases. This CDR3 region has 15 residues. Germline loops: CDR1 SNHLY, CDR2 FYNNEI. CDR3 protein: CASSEGQAGNEKLFF. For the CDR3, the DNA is TGTGCCAGCAGTGAGGGACAAGCCGGGAATGAAAAACTGTTTTTT.

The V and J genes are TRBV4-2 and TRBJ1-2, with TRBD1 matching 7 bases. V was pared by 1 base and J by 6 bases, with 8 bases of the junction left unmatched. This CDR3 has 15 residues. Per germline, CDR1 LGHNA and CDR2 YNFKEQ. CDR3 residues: CASSQGLGGVDGYTF. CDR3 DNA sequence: TGTGCCAGCAGCCAAGGGTTAGGGGGCGTCGATGGCTACACCTTC.

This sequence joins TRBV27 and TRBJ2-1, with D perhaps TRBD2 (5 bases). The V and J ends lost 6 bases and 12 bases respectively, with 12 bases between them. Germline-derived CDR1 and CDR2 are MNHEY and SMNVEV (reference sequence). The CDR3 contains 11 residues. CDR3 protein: CASSTGAAQFF. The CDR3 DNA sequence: TGTGCCAGCAGCACCGGAGCGGCGCAGTTCTTC.

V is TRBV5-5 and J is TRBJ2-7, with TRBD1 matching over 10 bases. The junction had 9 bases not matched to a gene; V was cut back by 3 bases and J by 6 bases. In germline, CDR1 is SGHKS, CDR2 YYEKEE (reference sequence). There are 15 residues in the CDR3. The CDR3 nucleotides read TGTGCCAGCAGCTCCCCGGGACAGGGGAGGGTCGAGCAGTACTTC. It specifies CASSSPGQGRVEQYF.

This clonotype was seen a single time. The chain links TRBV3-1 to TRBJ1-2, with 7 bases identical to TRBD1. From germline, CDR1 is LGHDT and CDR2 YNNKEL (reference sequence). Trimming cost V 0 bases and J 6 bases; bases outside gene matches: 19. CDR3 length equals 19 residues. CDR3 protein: CASSQDWPWMTGREHGYTF. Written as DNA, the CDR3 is TGTGCCAGCAGCCAAGATTGGCCCTGGATGACAGGGCGAGAGCATGGCTACACCTTC. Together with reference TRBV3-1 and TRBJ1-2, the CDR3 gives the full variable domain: DTAVSQTPKYLVTQMGNDKSIKCEQNLGHDTMYWYKQDSKKFLKIMFSYNNKELIINETVPNRFSPKSPDKAHLNLHINSLELGDSAVYFCASSQDWPWMTGREHGYTFGSGTRLTVV.

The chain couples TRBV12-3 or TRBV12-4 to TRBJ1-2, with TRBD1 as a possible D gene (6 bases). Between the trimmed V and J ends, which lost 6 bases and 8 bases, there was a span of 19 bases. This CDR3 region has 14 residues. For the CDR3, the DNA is TGTGCCAGCAGAAGCGGACAGTCCGAGGGCGGCTACACCTTC. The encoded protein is CASRSGQSEGGYTF.

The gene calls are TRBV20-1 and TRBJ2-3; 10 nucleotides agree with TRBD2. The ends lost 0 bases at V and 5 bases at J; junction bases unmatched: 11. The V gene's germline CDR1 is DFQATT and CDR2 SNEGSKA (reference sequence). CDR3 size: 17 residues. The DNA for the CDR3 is TGCAGTGCTAGAGACCCCCTAGCGGGAGAGAGGCAAGATACGCAGTATTTT. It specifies CSARDPLAGERQDTQYF.

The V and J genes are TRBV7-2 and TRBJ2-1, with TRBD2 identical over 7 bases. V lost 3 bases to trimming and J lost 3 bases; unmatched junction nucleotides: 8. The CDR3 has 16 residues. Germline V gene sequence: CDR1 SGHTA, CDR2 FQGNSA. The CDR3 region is CASSLEGGPGYNEQFF. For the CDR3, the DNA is TGTGCCAGCAGCTTGGAGGGAGGGCCAGGCTACAATGAGCAGTTCTTC.

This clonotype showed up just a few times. The CDR3 DNA is TGTGCCAGCAGCAAAGTTAACGCGGGAGAAGGTAATGAGCAGTTCTTC. Its protein product is CASSKVNAGEGNEQFF. The rearrangement uses TRBV7-6 and TRBJ2-1; 7 bases map to TRBD2. Per the germline V gene, CDR1 is SGHVS and CDR2 is FNYEAQ. This CDR3 contains 16 residues. Trimming took 5 bases from V and 7 from J; bases not matched to a gene: 14.

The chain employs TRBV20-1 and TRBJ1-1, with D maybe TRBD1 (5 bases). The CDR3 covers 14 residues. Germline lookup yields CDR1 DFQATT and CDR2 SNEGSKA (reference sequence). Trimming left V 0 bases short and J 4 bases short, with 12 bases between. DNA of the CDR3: TGCAGTGCTAGAGATCAGCAGGGAGGCACTGAAGCTTTCTTT. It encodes CSARDQQGGTEAFF.

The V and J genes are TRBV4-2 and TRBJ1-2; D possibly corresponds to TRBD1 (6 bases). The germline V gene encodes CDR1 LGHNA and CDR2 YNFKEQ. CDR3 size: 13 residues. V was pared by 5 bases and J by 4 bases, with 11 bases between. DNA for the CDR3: TGTGCCAGCAGCGGACAGTCTCTCTATGGCTACACCTTC. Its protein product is CASSGQSLYGYTF.

CDR3 loop: CASSFSTGQDYGYTF. The CDR3 DNA reads TGTGCCAGCAGTTTCTCGACAGGGCAAGACTATGGCTACACCTTC. The chain recombines TRBV6-5 with TRBJ1-2; 7 bases line up with TRBD1. V gave up 4 bases and J gave up 3 bases; unmatched junction bases: 8. The length of the CDR3 is 15 residues. CDR1 and CDR2 from the germline V gene are MNHEY and SVGAGI.

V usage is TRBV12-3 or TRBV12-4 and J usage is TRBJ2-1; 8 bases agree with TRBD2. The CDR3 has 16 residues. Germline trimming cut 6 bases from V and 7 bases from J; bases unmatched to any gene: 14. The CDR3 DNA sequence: TGTGCCAGCAGCCCTAGTTGGAAGCGGGAGTTTAATGAGCAGTTCTTC. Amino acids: CASSPSWKREFNEQFF.

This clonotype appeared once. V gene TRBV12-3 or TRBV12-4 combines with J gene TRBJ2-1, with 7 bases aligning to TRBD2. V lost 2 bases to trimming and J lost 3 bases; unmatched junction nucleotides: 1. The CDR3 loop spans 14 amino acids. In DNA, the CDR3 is TGTGCCAGCAGTTTAACTAGCGTCTACAATGAGCAGTTCTTC. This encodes CASSLTSVYNEQFF.

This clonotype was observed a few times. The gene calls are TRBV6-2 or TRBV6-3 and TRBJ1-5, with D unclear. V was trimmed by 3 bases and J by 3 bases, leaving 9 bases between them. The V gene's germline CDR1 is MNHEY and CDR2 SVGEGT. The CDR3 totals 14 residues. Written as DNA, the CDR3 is TGTGCCAGCAGTTATGGAGGGCTCAATCAGCCCCAGCATTTT. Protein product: CASSYGGLNQPQHF.

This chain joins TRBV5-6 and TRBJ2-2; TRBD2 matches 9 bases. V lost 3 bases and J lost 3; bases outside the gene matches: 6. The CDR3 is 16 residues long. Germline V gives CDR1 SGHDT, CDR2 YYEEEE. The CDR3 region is CASSWETSGYTGELFF. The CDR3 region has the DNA TGTGCCAGCAGCTGGGAGACTAGCGGATACACCGGGGAGCTGTTTTTT.

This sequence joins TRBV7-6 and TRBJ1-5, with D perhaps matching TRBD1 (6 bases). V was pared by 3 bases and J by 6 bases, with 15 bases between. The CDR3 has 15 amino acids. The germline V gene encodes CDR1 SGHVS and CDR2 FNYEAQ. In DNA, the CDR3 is TGTGCCAGCAGCTTGGACAGCTCGCAGGGTCAGCCCCAGCATTTT. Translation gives CASSLDSSQGQPQHF.

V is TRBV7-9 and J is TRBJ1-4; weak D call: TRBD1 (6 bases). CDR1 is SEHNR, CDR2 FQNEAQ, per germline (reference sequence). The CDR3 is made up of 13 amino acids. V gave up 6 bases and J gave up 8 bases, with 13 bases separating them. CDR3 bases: TGTGCCAGCAGAGAGGGGGAGGACGAAAAACTGTTTTTT. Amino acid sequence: CASREGEDEKLFF.

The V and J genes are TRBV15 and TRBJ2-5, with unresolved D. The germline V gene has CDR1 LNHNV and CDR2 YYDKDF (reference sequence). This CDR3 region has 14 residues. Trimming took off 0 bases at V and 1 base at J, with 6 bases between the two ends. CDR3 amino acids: CATSRDQTQETQYF. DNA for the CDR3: TGTGCCACCAGCAGAGACCAGACCCAAGAGACCCAGTACTTC. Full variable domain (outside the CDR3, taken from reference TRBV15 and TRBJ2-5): DAMVIQNPRYQVTQFGKPVTLSCSQTLNHNVMYWYQQKSSQAPKLLFHYYDKDFNNEADTPDNFQSRRPNTSFCFLDIRSPGLGDTAMYLCATSRDQTQETQYFGPGTRLLVL.

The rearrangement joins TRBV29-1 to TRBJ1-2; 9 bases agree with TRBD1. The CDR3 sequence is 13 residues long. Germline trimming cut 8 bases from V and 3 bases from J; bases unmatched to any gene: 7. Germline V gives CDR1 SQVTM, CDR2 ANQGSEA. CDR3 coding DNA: TGCAGCTCCCGGGACAGGGAGGACTATGGCTACACCTTC. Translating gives CSSRDREDYGYTF.

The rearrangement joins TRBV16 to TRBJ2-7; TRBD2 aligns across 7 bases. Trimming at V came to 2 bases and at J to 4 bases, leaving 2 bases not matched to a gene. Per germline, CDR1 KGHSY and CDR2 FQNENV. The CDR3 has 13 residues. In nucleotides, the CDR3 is TGTGCCAGCAGCCAAGGGAGGGGTTACGAGCAGTACGTC. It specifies CASSQGRGYEQYV.

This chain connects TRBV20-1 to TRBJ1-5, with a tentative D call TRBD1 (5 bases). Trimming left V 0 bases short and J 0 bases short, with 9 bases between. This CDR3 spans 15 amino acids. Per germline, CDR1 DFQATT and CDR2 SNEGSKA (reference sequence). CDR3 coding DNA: TGCAGTGCTAGAGATTGGGGACCTAGCAATCAGCCCCAGCATTTT. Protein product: CSARDWGPSNQPQHF.

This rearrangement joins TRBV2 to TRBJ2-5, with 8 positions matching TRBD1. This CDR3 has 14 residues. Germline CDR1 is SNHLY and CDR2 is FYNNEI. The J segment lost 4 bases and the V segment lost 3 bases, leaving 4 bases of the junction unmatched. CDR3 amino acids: CASSDGQGGETQYF. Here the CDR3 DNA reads TGTGCCAGCAGTGATGGACAGGGCGGAGAGACCCAGTACTTC.

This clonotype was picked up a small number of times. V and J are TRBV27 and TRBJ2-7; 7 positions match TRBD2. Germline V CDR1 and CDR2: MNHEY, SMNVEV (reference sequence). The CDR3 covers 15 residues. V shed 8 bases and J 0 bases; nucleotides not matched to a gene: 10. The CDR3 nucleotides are TGTGCCAGCGCTTTAGCGGGCAGGAGCTCCTACGAGCAGTACTTC. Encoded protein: CASALAGRSSYEQYF.

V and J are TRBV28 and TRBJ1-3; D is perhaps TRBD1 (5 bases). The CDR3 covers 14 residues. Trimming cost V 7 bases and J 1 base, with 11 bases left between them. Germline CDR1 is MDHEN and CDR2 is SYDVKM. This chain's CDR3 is CASTLRGSGNTIYF. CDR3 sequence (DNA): TGTGCCAGCACCCTGAGGGGTTCTGGAAACACCATATATTTT.

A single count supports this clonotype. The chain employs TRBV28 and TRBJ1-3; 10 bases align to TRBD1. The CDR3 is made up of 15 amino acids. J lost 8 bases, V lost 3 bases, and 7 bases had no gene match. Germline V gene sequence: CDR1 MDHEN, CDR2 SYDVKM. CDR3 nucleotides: TGTGCCAGCAGTTTCGGGACAGGGGCAGGGCACACCATATATTTT. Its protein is CASSFGTGAGHTIYF.

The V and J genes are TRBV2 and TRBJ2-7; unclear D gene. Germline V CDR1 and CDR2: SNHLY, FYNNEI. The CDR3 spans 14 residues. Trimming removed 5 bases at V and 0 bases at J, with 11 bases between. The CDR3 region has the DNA TGTGCCAGCAGTATGGGCCCCGGCTCCTACGAGCAGTACTTC. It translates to CASSMGPGSYEQYF.

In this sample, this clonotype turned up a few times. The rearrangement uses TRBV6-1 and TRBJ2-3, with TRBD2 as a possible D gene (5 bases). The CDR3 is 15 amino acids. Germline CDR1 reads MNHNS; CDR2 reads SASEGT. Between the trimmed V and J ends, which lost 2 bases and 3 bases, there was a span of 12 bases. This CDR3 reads CASSEREGFTDTQYF. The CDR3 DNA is TGTGCCAGCAGTGAACGTGAGGGTTTTACAGATACGCAGTATTTT.

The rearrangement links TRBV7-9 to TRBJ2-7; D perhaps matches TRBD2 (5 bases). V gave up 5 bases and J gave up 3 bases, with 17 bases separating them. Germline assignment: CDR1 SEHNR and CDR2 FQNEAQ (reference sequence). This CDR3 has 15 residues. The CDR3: CASSALGRVGYEQYF. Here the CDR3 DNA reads TGTGCCAGCAGCGCCCTTGGGCGGGTAGGCTACGAGCAGTACTTC.

The CDR3 region has the DNA TGTGCCAGTAGTATAGATCTCGGGCGATGGACTAGCGGGAGCGGACATGAGCAGTTCTTC. Its translation: CASSIDLGRWTSGSGHEQFF. The chain couples TRBV19 to TRBJ2-1, with TRBD2 matching 13 bases. The CDR3 has 20 residues. The trim removed 0 bases at V and 8 bases at J, leaving 16 bases unmatched. Germline values: CDR1 LNHDA, CDR2 SQIVND (reference sequence).